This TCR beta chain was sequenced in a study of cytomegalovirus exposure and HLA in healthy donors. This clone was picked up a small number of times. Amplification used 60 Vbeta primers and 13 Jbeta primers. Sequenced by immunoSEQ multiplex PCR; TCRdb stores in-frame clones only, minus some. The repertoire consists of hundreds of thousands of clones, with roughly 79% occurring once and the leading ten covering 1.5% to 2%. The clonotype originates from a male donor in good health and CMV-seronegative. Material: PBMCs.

CDR3 amino acids: CAISENRDPHGYTF. In DNA, the CDR3 is TGTGCCATCAGTGAGAACAGGGATCCCCATGGCTACACCTTC. The chain carries TRBV10-3 and TRBJ1-2; D possibly corresponds to TRBD1 (6 bases). V shed 2 bases and J shed 6 bases, with 13 bases lying between them. The germline gives CDR1 ENHRY, CDR2 SYGVKD. The CDR3 consists of 14 residues.